The present entry profiles one T cell receptor (beta chain) with its context. Its antigen is unknown. This specimen belongs to a study of early stage breast cancer tumors. Whole-study results and caveats: In about 90% of the 16 patients, blood comparison separated tumor from normal breast.

Profiled with immunoSEQ multiplex PCR; TCRdb holds only in-frame clones, not every one. The table lists 35,000 to 45,000 clones, 74% of them singletons. The clonotype comes from a person in their sixties with breast cancer. The specimen sequenced was blood.

CDR3 sequence reads: CASSDGERGFLQPQHF. The DNA of the CDR3 is TGTGCCAGCAGTGATGGGGAAAGGGGGTTCCTTCAGCCCCAGCATTTT. V and J are TRBV6-1 and TRBJ1-5, with a tentative D call TRBD1 (6 bases). V lost 3 bases and J lost 6, with 18 bases in between. The CDR3 runs 16 residues. Looked up from germline, CDR1 is MNHNS and CDR2 is SASEGT.